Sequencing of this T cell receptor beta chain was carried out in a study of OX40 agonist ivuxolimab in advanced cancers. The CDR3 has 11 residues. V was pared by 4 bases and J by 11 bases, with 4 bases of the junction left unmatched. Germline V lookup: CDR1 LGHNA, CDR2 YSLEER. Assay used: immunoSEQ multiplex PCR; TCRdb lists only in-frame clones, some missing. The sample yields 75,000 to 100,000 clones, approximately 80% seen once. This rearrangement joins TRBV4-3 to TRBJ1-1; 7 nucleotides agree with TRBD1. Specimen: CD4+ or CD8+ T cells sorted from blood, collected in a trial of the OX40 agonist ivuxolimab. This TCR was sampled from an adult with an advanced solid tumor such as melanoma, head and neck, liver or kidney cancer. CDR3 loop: CASSPGTDAFF. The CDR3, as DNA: TGCGCCAGCAGCCCTGGGACAGACGCTTTCTTT.